Following are 2 T cell receptor beta chains from one sample sequenced in a study of cytomegalovirus exposure and HLA in healthy donors. Sequencing used immunoSEQ multiplex PCR; TCRdb keeps in-frame clones, though not all of them. Among tens of thousands of clones listed, over 75% were seen once. The sample comprised PBMCs. Receptors originate from a woman in her 30s in good health and CMV-seronegative.

The chain carries TRBV7-2 and TRBJ1-1; TRBD1 is a possible D gene (6 bases). Trimming cost V 5 bases and J 1 base, with 14 bases left between them. The germline V gene has CDR1 SGHTA and CDR2 FQGNSA. The CDR3 is 15 amino acids. The CDR3 here is CASSVGGGANTEAFF. Written as DNA, the CDR3 is TGTGCCAGCAGCGTAGGTGGGGGGGCGAACACTGAAGCTTTCTTT. The variable domain in full, completed from reference TRBV7-2 and TRBJ1-1, reads GAGVSQSPSNKVTEKGKDVELRCDPISGHTALYWYRQSLGQGLEFLIYFQGNSAPDKSGLPSDRFSAERTGGSVSTLTIQRTQQEDSAVYLCASSVGGGANTEAFFGQGTRLTVV.

The chain uses TRBV2 and TRBJ2-5; D is uncertain. The CDR3 has 11 amino acids. CDR1 is SNHLY, CDR2 FYNNEI, per germline. The germline V and J ends were trimmed by 7 bases and 2 bases, with 5 bases remaining between them. This CDR3 reads CASNTQETQYF. The CDR3 DNA is TGTGCCAGCAACACACAAGAGACCCAGTACTTC.